Below are 14 T cell receptor beta chains sequenced from a single sample in a study of cytomegalovirus exposure and HLA in healthy donors. In the PCR, 60 Vbeta and 13 Jbeta primers were used. The method was immunoSEQ multiplex PCR; TCRdb's version includes in-frame clones alone and lacks a portion of them. The sample yields over 100,000 clones, approximately 8.9% seen once. The sample comprised PBMCs. The origin of the receptors is a woman aged 40 to 50 in good health and CMV-seropositive.

This clone has a handful of counts. The chain recombines TRBV13 with TRBJ2-1; tentative D call: TRBD2 (5 bases). CDR1 PRHDT and CDR2 FYEKMQ come from the germline V gene (reference sequence). V was cut by 5 bases and J by 5 bases, with 10 bases left in between. The CDR3 is made up of 13 amino acids. In DNA form, the CDR3 reads TGTGCCAGCAGCACCAGCGGAAACAATGAGCAGTTCTTC. This sequence encodes CASSTSGNNEQFF.

The chain combines TRBV5-1 with TRBJ2-3; D not resolved. Looked up from germline, CDR1 is SGHRS and CDR2 is YFSETQ. This CDR3 spans 15 amino acids. V lost 0 bases and J lost 1, with 9 bases in between. The chain's CDR3 is CASSLAVSGTDTQYF. The DNA of the CDR3 is TGCGCCAGCAGCTTGGCCGTATCAGGCACAGATACGCAGTATTTT.

This clone was observed a handful of times. Other nucleotide sequences in the sample specify the same CDR3. This chain connects TRBV5-1 to TRBJ1-4, with 11 bases lining up with TRBD1. V was pared by 4 bases and J by 7 bases, with 3 bases of the junction left unmatched. Germline V gene lookup returns CDR1 SGHRS and CDR2 YFSETQ. The CDR3 has 14 amino acids. The CDR3 here is CASSLGTGGEKLFF. DNA of the CDR3: TGCGCCAGCAGCCTAGGGACAGGGGGTGAAAAACTGTTTTTT.

This clone came up a few times. The J gene is TRBJ1-4, the V gene TRBV5-1; no clear D gene. The germline V gene has CDR1 SGHRS and CDR2 YFSETQ. The CDR3 covers 15 residues. The V and J ends lost 2 bases and 6 bases respectively, with 14 bases between them. DNA for the CDR3: TGCGCCAGCAGCTTAGTCCCCGGGAGCTATGAAAAACTGTTTTTT. This translates into CASSLVPGSYEKLFF.

This clone was seen many times. The chain couples TRBV7-9 to TRBJ2-7; 7 bases map to TRBD1. CDR1 is SEHNR and CDR2 is FQNEAQ in the germline V gene (reference sequence). V lost 2 bases to trimming and J lost 3 bases; unmatched junction nucleotides: 4. The CDR3 runs 14 residues. The CDR3 loop is CASSLTGVDYEQYF. In DNA, the CDR3 is TGTGCCAGCAGCTTAACAGGGGTAGACTACGAGCAGTACTTC.

The chain recombines TRBV7-2 with TRBJ2-3; 12 positions agree with TRBD2. Germline CDR1 and CDR2: SGHTA and FQGNSA. With V trimmed by 1 base and J by 5 bases, 10 bases remained unmatched. CDR3 length equals 18 residues. This CDR3 reads CASSLGGGGLAGIDTQYF. CDR3 DNA: TGTGCCAGCAGCTTAGGTGGGGGCGGACTAGCGGGGATAGATACGCAGTATTTT.

The chain joins TRBV6-5 to TRBJ1-2, with 7 positions matching TRBD1. Germline values: CDR1 MNHEY, CDR2 SVGAGI. Trimming cost V 6 bases and J 4 bases; bases outside gene matches: 8. CDR3 length: 14 residues. CDR3 sequence reads: CASSWFRTGYGYTF. The CDR3 coding sequence is TGTGCCAGCAGCTGGTTTAGGACAGGCTATGGCTACACCTTC.

There are a few counts of this clone. This rearrangement joins TRBV11-2 to TRBJ2-5; 10 positions match TRBD2. Trimming cost V 5 bases and J 12 bases; bases outside gene matches: 6. The germline CDR1 and CDR2 sequences are SGHAT and FQNNGV. This CDR3 has 12 residues. The DNA of the CDR3 is TGTGCCAGCAGCCTCGAGGGGACTAGCGAGTACTTC. This gives the protein CASSLEGTSEYF.

This clone was detected many times. The J gene is TRBJ2-2, the V gene TRBV19; 9 nucleotides line up with TRBD1. The CDR3 runs to 16 residues. The germline gives CDR1 LNHDA, CDR2 SQIVND (reference sequence). V shed 8 bases, J shed 6 bases, and the junction held 13 bases outside the gene matches. The DNA of the CDR3 is TGTGCCAGTTATCCCCGGGACAGGGCTTGGGCCGGGGAGCTGTTTTTT. Translation: CASYPRDRAWAGELFF.

The CDR3 DNA follows: TGTGCCAGTACTCTGGGACAGCCGTACAATGAGCAGTTCTTC. Protein: CASTLGQPYNEQFF. This chain links TRBV19 with TRBJ2-1; 7 bases fit TRBD1. From germline, CDR1 is LNHDA and CDR2 SQIVND (reference sequence). This CDR3 region has 14 residues. J lost 4 bases, V lost 7 bases, and 7 bases had no gene match.

This clone was detected only a few times. The CDR3 spells CASGLTSSGAITYEQYF. In DNA, the CDR3 is TGTGCTAGTGGTTTGACCAGCTCAGGGGCCATCACCTACGAGCAGTACTTC. J is TRBJ2-7 and V is TRBV12-5; D perhaps matches TRBD1 (6 bases). CDR3 size: 17 residues. Germline CDR1 is LGHNT and CDR2 is FRNRAP. V lost 2 bases and J 2 bases, leaving 19 bases between the germline ends.

DNA of the CDR3: TGTGCCAGCAGCTTAGCTGGGACAGGGGACGGCTACACCTTC. As protein: CASSLAGTGDGYTF. The chain is built from TRBV7-8 and TRBJ1-2; the match to TRBD1 covers 10 bases. V gave up 0 bases and J gave up 8 bases; unmatched junction bases: 3. The CDR3 runs 14 residues. Germline V gene lookup returns CDR1 SGHVS and CDR2 FQNEAQ.

This sequence joins TRBV5-1 and TRBJ1-4, with 8 bases aligning to TRBD1. CDR1 is SGHRS, CDR2 YFSETQ, per germline. The ends lost 3 bases at V and 6 bases at J; junction bases unmatched: 7. The CDR3 sequence is 15 residues long. In nucleotides, the CDR3 is TGCGCCAGCAGCTCCGTCCCGGGACAGGATGAAAAACTGTTTTTT. It codes for CASSSVPGQDEKLFF.

This clone was seen a handful of times. The chain couples TRBV7-2 to TRBJ1-2; 7 bases are a match to TRBD1. Looked up from germline, CDR1 is SGHTA and CDR2 is FQGNSA. Losses at the gene ends were 5 bases for V and 2 bases for J; bases not matched to a gene: 5. The CDR3 spans 14 residues. The CDR3 nucleotides read TGTGCCAGCAGCCGCCCGACAGGGAACTATGGCTACACCTTC. This encodes CASSRPTGNYGYTF. Drawing the rest from reference TRBV7-2 and TRBJ1-2, the complete variable domain is GAGVSQSPSNKVTEKGKDVELRCDPISGHTALYWYRQSLGQGLEFLIYFQGNSAPDKSGLPSDRFSAERTGGSVSTLTIQRTQQEDSAVYLCASSRPTGNYGYTFGSGTRLTVV.